This T cell receptor beta chain comes out of a study of cytomegalovirus exposure and HLA in healthy donors. The CDR3 is 14 residues long. Germline CDR1 GTSNPN, CDR2 SVGIG (reference sequence). Trimming took 0 bases from V and 8 from J, leaving 13 bases between them. Sequencing was performed with immunoSEQ multiplex PCR; in TCRdb, only in-frame clones are kept and a portion is missing. The sample has 150,000 to 170,000 clones; about 82% are singletons. The sample consisted of PBMCs. This chain links TRBV30 with TRBJ1-4; maybe TRBD1 (6 bases). The sequence was obtained from a human donor in good health. The CDR3 spells CAWSVQGVDEKLFF. In nucleotides, the CDR3 is TGTGCCTGGAGTGTACAGGGAGTGGACGAAAAACTGTTTTTT.